The entry below describes one TCR beta chain. The antigen remains undetermined. Data came from immunoSEQ multiplex PCR; TCRdb stores just in-frame clones and leaves some out. The sample consists of 55,000 to 70,000 clones, approximately 80% of them appearing once. Trimming left V 6 bases short and J 8 bases short, with 14 bases between. This CDR3 region has 14 residues. Germline CDR1 MGHDK, CDR2 SYGVNS. This sample is drawn from a study of T cell responses to AZD1222 COVID-19 vaccine. Study at large: Second-dose intervals near 4 or 12 weeks were combined.

Study-wide results and limits: Unmutated variant regions are reportedly the target of nearly half of TCRs that are spike-specific.

This chain joins TRBV25-1 and TRBJ1-6; D may be TRBD1 (5 bases). Sequencing used peripheral blood, obtained on day 0 of AZD1222 vaccination. This TCR derives from an adult in good health. The DNA of the CDR3 is TGTGCCAGCAGGGAGGCAGGGTTTTATTCACCCCTCCACTTT. The encoded protein is CASREAGFYSPLHF.